The T cell receptor (beta chain) under discussion was sequenced for a study of T cells in Graves' hyperthyroidism and ophthalmopathy. Looking at the study overall: Peripheral blood was acquired at first diagnosis, ahead of any therapy whatsoever.

Germline V gives CDR1 DFQATT, CDR2 SNEGSKA (reference sequence). V was clipped by 2 bases and J by 0 bases, with 19 bases between them. CDR3 size: 17 residues. RNA transcripts served as the template for amplifying TCR beta CDR3 regions. The HTBI primer set was used in a first-round RT-PCR of the TCR CDR3. TCRdb called the multiplex PCR reads again in MiXCR, with one record for every CDR3 protein. The sample holds 350,000 to 400,000 distinct CDR3 sequences, approximately 17% seen once. Out of approximately 10 ml of fresh peripheral blood came the PBMCs. The sample consisted of blood. The chain combines TRBV20-1 with TRBJ1-1; weak D call: TRBD1 (5 bases). The sequence derives from a man aged 18 to 29 with Graves' ophthalmopathy. The CDR3 here is CSARSVRNWGMNTEAFF. CDR3 nucleotide sequence: TGCAGTGCTAGATCGGTTCGGAATTGGGGCATGAACACTGAAGCTTTCTTT.